This T cell receptor (beta chain) emerged from a study of blood T cell repertoires in COVID-19 (dated by TCRdb to about 2020). About the investigation overall: Samples from collaborators originated in the United States, Italy and Spain and spanned both the acute and convalescent phases of COVID-19. The material from the prospective study consisted of cDNA or gDNA derived from T cells, B-cell-depleted T cells, or PBMCs. Deeply sampled blood TCRbeta repertoires from subjects exposed to, actively infected with, or recovered from COVID-19 were included in the dataset. A freely available public database, intended as a resource for researchers studying the immune response to SARS-CoV-2, is where the repertoires were released. The samples were drawn from two sources: the first 160 participants of the ongoing ImmuneRACE study, and 1,200 or so subjects contributed by 6 global collaborators. Nearly every sample came with metadata listing a de-identified subject ID, COVID-19 status, age in years and sex. HLA class I and class II types, where available, came from metadata supplied by the sample provider rather than from assay-based typing. Results and caveats for the whole study, not just this receptor: How much clinical and demographic metadata was included differed by source and by participant, and the metadata was provided uncurated.

Reading from cysteine to phenylalanine, the CDR3 counts 14 amino acids. The retained sequence is limited to the CDR3, 42 bases, with the frame set at the first base. The germline V gene specifies SGDLS as CDR1 and YYNGEE as CDR2. Unmatched junction bases come to 1, with V trimmed by 3 bases and J by 2 bases. Concerning this clone: Its antigen target is currently unknown. No base quality values were provided; no much bigger clone lies one nucleotide off.

The immunoSEQ Assay, a bias-controlled multiplex PCR, was used to amplify TCRbeta CDR3 regions from genomic DNA. In the source study's methods: Within the assay, amplification of reference gene primers was used to estimate how many nucleated cells each sample contained. To quantify the absolute abundance of each unique TCRbeta CDR3 rearrangement, sequence reads were collapsed and filtered. For each sample, productive Simpson clonality was calculated by taking the square root of Simpson's diversity index across productive rearrangements. Sourced from immuneACCESS, this table was stored by TCRdb with only in-frame sequences that have V and J called. A share of the clones is absent; for the studies checked, an unresolved V gene accounts for under half, and the remainder has no known explanation. The V and J calls and clone size were taken over from that table, and D and trimming were inferred from the DNA. This sample lists 150,000 to 200,000 clones; roughly 80% were detected once. The ten largest clones represent around 9.9% of the sample.

Each collaborating institution followed its own protocols to collect whole blood in K2EDTA tubes. For TCRbeta analysis, collaborator samples were shipped as frozen whole blood, as isolated PBMCs, or as DNA extracted from either sample type. The sequenced sample was peripheral blood. The receptor comes from a man aged 70-80 years with active or convalescent COVID-19. The rearrangement combines TRBV9 with TRBJ2-2, with TRBD2 identical over 7 junction bases. The DNA is as follows: TGTGCCAGCAGCGAAGCGGGAAACACCGGGGAGCTGTTTTTT. The translation is CASSEAGNTGELFF.